The T cell receptor beta chain under discussion was sequenced for a study of T cells in Graves' hyperthyroidism and ophthalmopathy. Study results and caveats: From stable hyperthyroidism, ophthalmopathy was separated by a 13 V-J model.

The source of the PBMCs was roughly 10 ml of fresh peripheral blood. This CDR3 has 15 residues. Losses at the gene ends were 4 bases for V and 10 bases for J; bases not matched to a gene: 10. Germline V gives CDR1 MNHEY, CDR2 SMNVEV (reference sequence). At least ten counts were recorded for this clonotype. What it binds is not known. Regions amplified from RNA transcripts were the TCR beta CDR3 regions. The HTBI primer set was used in a first-round RT-PCR of the TCR CDR3. One entry per CDR3 protein results from TCRdb running MiXCR on the multiplex PCR reads. The data show roughly 290,000 distinct CDR3 sequences, approximately 15% seen once.

The clonotype comes from a woman aged 40-49 years with Graves' hyperthyroidism. The chain is built from TRBV27 and TRBJ1-6; 7 bases agree with TRBD1. The sequenced material came from blood. As DNA, the CDR3 is TGTGCCAGCAGTTCGAGACAGGGTGAATGGTCACCCCTCCACTTT. Its translation is CASSSRQGEWSPLHF.